Listed here are 31 T cell receptor beta chains from one sample, sequenced in a study of blood T cell repertoires in COVID-19. Profiling relied on immunoSEQ multiplex PCR, and the TCRdb table lists in-frame clones only, not all of them. The data show approximately 140,000 clones, around 90% seen once. The source material was peripheral blood. The receptors originated from a woman aged 55-70 years with active or convalescent COVID-19.

This clone has a handful of counts. The chain recombines TRBV5-6 with TRBJ1-5, with a weak D call TRBD1 (5 bases). The CDR3 spans 14 residues. Germline assignment: CDR1 SGHDT and CDR2 YYEEEE. V was trimmed by 2 bases and J by 1 base, leaving 7 bases between them. Here the CDR3 reads CASSLSGSNQPQHF. The CDR3 DNA reads as TGTGCCAGCAGCTTATCAGGGAGCAATCAGCCCCAGCATTTT.

This sequence joins TRBV6-5 and TRBJ1-1; tentatively, D is TRBD1 (6 bases). V was pared by 6 bases and J by 2 bases, with 10 bases between. This CDR3 is 13 amino acids long. Germline lookup yields CDR1 MNHEY and CDR2 SVGAGI. For the CDR3, the DNA is TGTGCCAGCAGCTTGACAGGTAACACTGAAGCTTTCTTT. It translates to CASSLTGNTEAFF.

This chain connects TRBV7-8 to TRBJ2-7, with D unclear. V was trimmed by 2 bases and J by 3 bases, leaving 5 bases between them. The germline V gene encodes CDR1 SGHVS and CDR2 FQNEAQ. The CDR3 covers 12 residues. The CDR3 DNA is TGTGCCAGCAGCTTACGGAGCTACGAGCAGTACTTC. Amino acid sequence: CASSLRSYEQYF.

The chain combines TRBV5-4 with TRBJ2-3; TRBD2 agrees at 7 bases. The CDR3 is 15 residues long. Germline V gene sequence: CDR1 SGHNT, CDR2 YYREEE (reference sequence). The V gene end was trimmed by 2 bases and the J gene end by 0 bases; junction bases not matched to a gene: 3. The CDR3 DNA reads as TGTGCCAGCAGCTTTGGGGGGGTTAGCACAGATACGCAGTATTTT. Its translation is CASSFGGVSTDTQYF.

V gene TRBV11-2 combines with J gene TRBJ2-5; 7 nucleotides match TRBD1. The CDR3 is made up of 13 amino acids. Germline values: CDR1 SGHAT, CDR2 FQNNGV. Trimming removed 3 bases from V and 4 bases from J; junction bases left unmatched: 2. CDR3 sequence: CASSFAGGETQYF. DNA of the CDR3: TGTGCCAGCAGCTTCGCAGGGGGAGAGACCCAGTACTTC.

This clone came up once. The CDR3 bases are TGTGCCAGCAGCTTGCACAGTTCAGGGTTTAGGACAGATACGCAGTATTTT. Its protein product is CASSLHSSGFRTDTQYF. The chain recombines TRBV5-6 with TRBJ2-3; D perhaps matches TRBD1 (5 bases). Germline values: CDR1 SGHDT, CDR2 YYEEEE. Trimming shortened V by 1 base and J by 3 bases, and 18 bases separated the two germline ends. The CDR3 loop spans 17 amino acids. The full variable domain, its missing parts supplied by reference TRBV5-6 and TRBJ2-3, is DAGVTQSPTHLIKTRGQQVTLRCSPKSGHDTVSWYQQALGQGPQFIFQYYEEEERQRGNFPDRFSGHQFPNYSSELNVNALLLGDSALYLCASSLHSSGFRTDTQYFGPGTRLTVL.

This chain connects TRBV20-1 to TRBJ2-3; tentative D call: TRBD2 (6 bases). This CDR3 spans 15 amino acids. CDR1 and CDR2 (germline): DFQATT, SNEGSKA (reference sequence). Trimming pared 3 bases from V and 2 bases from J, leaving 15 bases between. The CDR3 sequence is CSASSWDWHTDTQYF. The CDR3 DNA follows: TGCAGTGCTAGTTCGTGGGACTGGCACACAGATACGCAGTATTTT.

The chain couples TRBV7-2 to TRBJ1-1; D not certain. The V end was cut by 6 bases, the J end by 8 bases, with 19 bases between. Germline V gives CDR1 SGHTA, CDR2 FQGNSA. This CDR3 contains 14 residues. CDR3 region: CASSPNGIRVEAFF. DNA for the CDR3: TGTGCCAGCAGTCCGAACGGGATCAGAGTGGAAGCTTTCTTT.

The chain employs TRBV2 and TRBJ2-7; possible D gene TRBD1, 6 bases. Germline V gives CDR1 SNHLY, CDR2 FYNNEI. V was trimmed by 7 bases and J by 3 bases, leaving 13 bases between them. This CDR3 comprises 13 residues. Written as DNA, the CDR3 is TGTGCCAGCACCTCCTTAGGGGGCTACGAGCAGTACTTC. This sequence encodes CASTSLGGYEQYF.

The chain combines TRBV2 with TRBJ2-3; TRBD1 matches at 7 bases. The trim removed 8 bases at V and 0 bases at J, leaving 14 bases unmatched. There are 17 residues in the CDR3. The germline gives CDR1 SNHLY, CDR2 FYNNEI. CDR3 in DNA: TGTGCCAGCCGGAGCGGCAGGGGGACAGCTAGCACAGATACGCAGTATTTT. Translated: CASRSGRGTASTDTQYF.

The CDR3 region is CASLLGYEQYF. The CDR3 coding sequence is TGTGCCAGCCTCCTAGGCTACGAGCAGTACTTC. The chain links TRBV5-6 to TRBJ2-7, with D hard to call. CDR3 length: 11 amino acids. CDR1 is SGHDT and CDR2 is YYEEEE in the germline V gene. V lost 7 bases and J 3 bases, leaving 8 bases between the germline ends. The full variable domain, with the rest looked up from reference TRBV5-6 and TRBJ2-7, is DAGVTQSPTHLIKTRGQQVTLRCSPKSGHDTVSWYQQALGQGPQFIFQYYEEEERQRGNFPDRFSGHQFPNYSSELNVNALLLGDSALYLCASLLGYEQYFGPGTRLTVT.

This chain connects TRBV6-5 to TRBJ2-3; the D gene is possibly TRBD2 (6 bases). V was cut by 4 bases and J by 0 bases, with 11 bases left in between. Germline CDR1 is MNHEY and CDR2 is SVGAGI. This CDR3 spans 15 amino acids. CDR3 in amino acids: CASSLWGVSTDTQYF. Here the CDR3 DNA reads TGTGCCAGCAGTTTATGGGGGGTTAGCACAGATACGCAGTATTTT.

The gene calls are TRBV4-1 and TRBJ1-1, with D uncertain. CDR3 length: 15 residues. CDR1 is MGHRA and CDR2 is YSYEKL in the germline V gene. The V end was cut by 5 bases, the J end by 1 base, with 14 bases between. CDR3 in DNA: TGCGCCAGCAGCTTTCGTCAGACGGGGAACACTGAAGCTTTCTTT. It encodes CASSFRQTGNTEAFF.

The chain employs TRBV7-9 and TRBJ1-1, with a weak D call TRBD1 (5 bases). The CDR3 length is 15 residues. Germline CDR1 SEHNR, CDR2 FQNEAQ (reference sequence). V was trimmed by 2 bases and J by 6 bases, leaving 16 bases between them. The CDR3 sequence: CASSLNSGPRAEAFF. CDR3 sequence (DNA): TGTGCCAGCAGCTTAAATTCAGGGCCCAGGGCTGAAGCTTTCTTT.

The CDR3 loop reads CASSPPTVSNYGYTF. The CDR3, as DNA: TGTGCCAGCTCACCACCGACAGTATCTAACTATGGCTACACCTTC. The V gene is TRBV18, the J gene TRBJ1-2; D may be TRBD1 (5 bases). Germline assignment: CDR1 KGHSH and CDR2 LQKENI. V was shortened by 0 bases and J by 0 bases, with 8 bases between the two germline ends. CDR3 length: 15 amino acids.

The chain is built from TRBV30 and TRBJ1-5; possible D gene TRBD1, 6 bases. V was pared by 0 bases and J by 3 bases, with 9 bases between. Germline CDR1 reads GTSNPN; CDR2 reads SVGIG (reference sequence). The CDR3 consists of 14 residues. The CDR3 loop reads CAWSVTGPNQPQHF. CDR3 in DNA: TGTGCCTGGAGTGTGACAGGCCCCAATCAGCCCCAGCATTTT.

This chain joins TRBV12-3 or TRBV12-4 and TRBJ2-7, with a weak D call TRBD1 (5 bases). V dropped 3 bases and J dropped 10 bases, with 13 bases sitting between them. This CDR3 is 12 amino acids long. The CDR3 coding sequence is TGTGCCAGCAGTTTGGACATCGGCGGACAGTACTTC. It encodes CASSLDIGGQYF.

Here the CDR3 reads CASSRKGPQQGSEKLFF. The CDR3 bases are TGCGCCAGCAGCCGGAAGGGCCCTCAACAGGGATCTGAAAAACTGTTTTTT. This chain uses TRBV5-1 with TRBJ1-4; maybe TRBD1 (6 bases). Germline V gene data show CDR1 as SGHRS and CDR2 as YFSETQ. V lost 4 bases to trimming and J lost 7 bases, with 23 bases between them. The CDR3 contains 17 residues.

This chain joins TRBV11-2 and TRBJ2-7, with 8 bases matching TRBD1. The ends lost 4 bases at V and 5 bases at J; junction bases unmatched: 7. The CDR3 contains 14 residues. Germline CDR1 SGHAT, CDR2 FQNNGV. The CDR3 sequence: CASSSTTGGNEQYF. The CDR3 nucleotides are TGTGCCAGCAGCTCCACTACAGGGGGAAACGAGCAGTACTTC.

J is TRBJ1-3 and V is TRBV7-9; D unclear. CDR1 is SEHNR, CDR2 FQNEAQ, per germline (reference sequence). This CDR3 comprises 17 residues. The germline V and J ends were trimmed by 5 bases and 0 bases, with 17 bases remaining between them. The CDR3 region is CASSHTSRLGSGNTIYF. CDR3 nucleotides: TGTGCCAGCAGCCATACGTCCAGGTTAGGCTCTGGAAACACCATATATTTT.

CDR3 residues: CASSTRLGHTEAFF. Here the CDR3 DNA reads TGTGCCAGTAGTACGCGACTAGGGCACACTGAAGCTTTCTTT. The chain links TRBV19 to TRBJ1-1; the D is unclear. CDR1 is LNHDA, CDR2 SQIVND, per germline (reference sequence). The V gene lost 4 bases and the J gene lost 3 bases, with 12 bases spanning the gap. This CDR3 region has 14 residues.

This clone came up once. This rearrangement joins TRBV18 to TRBJ1-1; tentatively, D is TRBD1 (5 bases). V lost 2 bases and J 3 bases, leaving 10 bases between the germline ends. Germline loops: CDR1 KGHSH, CDR2 LQKENI. CDR3 length: 14 residues. The CDR3 region has the DNA TGTGCCAGCTCACCATCCCAGGGCGACACTGAAGCTTTCTTT. Its translation: CASSPSQGDTEAFF.

The chain employs TRBV3-1 (or the pseudogene TRBV3-2) and TRBJ2-1; 8 nucleotides line up with TRBD2. Germline V gene lookup returns CDR1 LGHDT and CDR2 YNNKEL (reference sequence). This CDR3 is 15 amino acids long. V lost 4 bases and J lost 3; bases outside the gene matches: 5. CDR3 amino acids: CASSPGGVYYNEQFF. The CDR3 DNA follows: TGTGCCAGCAGCCCCGGGGGGGTTTACTACAATGAGCAGTTCTTC.

The chain is built from TRBV19 and TRBJ1-1, with 8 bases identical to TRBD1. CDR3 length equals 15 residues. Losses at the gene ends were 6 bases for V and 5 bases for J; bases not matched to a gene: 11. From germline, CDR1 is LNHDA and CDR2 SQIVND (reference sequence). CDR3 in amino acids: CASRTMDREWTEAFF. DNA for the CDR3: TGTGCCAGTAGGACTATGGACAGGGAATGGACTGAAGCTTTCTTT.

This clone came up many times. The chain is built from TRBV4-1 and TRBJ2-1; TRBD2 agrees at 12 bases. The CDR3 extends over 15 amino acids. Germline loops: CDR1 MGHRA, CDR2 YSYEKL. Unmatched junction bases numbered 2, after V lost 1 base and J lost 7 bases. The CDR3 sequence is CASSQGLAGENEQFF. The CDR3 coding sequence is TGCGCCAGCAGCCAAGGACTAGCGGGGGAGAATGAGCAGTTCTTC.

J is TRBJ2-5 and V is TRBV2; 16 bases map to TRBD2. Germline trimming cut 4 bases from V and 6 bases from J; bases unmatched to any gene: 5. The CDR3 is 16 amino acids. Germline V gives CDR1 SNHLY, CDR2 FYNNEI. CDR3 sequence: CASSVGLAGGSKTQYF. The DNA of the CDR3 is TGTGCCAGCAGTGTGGGACTAGCGGGGGGGTCGAAGACCCAGTACTTC.

This clone was counted a few times. The CDR3 here is CASSPWTSLSYEQYF. CDR3 bases: TGTGCCAGTTCCCCCTGGACTAGCCTCTCCTACGAGCAGTACTTC. This chain joins TRBV19 and TRBJ2-7; 8 bases map to TRBD2. This CDR3 contains 15 residues. Trimming took 8 bases from V and 0 from J; bases not matched to a gene: 9. In germline, CDR1 is LNHDA, CDR2 SQIVND (reference sequence).

The CDR3 DNA reads TGTGCCAGCAGCCGGACTAGCGGGGGGCTTGGCACCGGGGAGCTGTTTTTT. The encoded protein is CASSRTSGGLGTGELFF. This chain uses TRBV3-1 (or the pseudogene TRBV3-2) with TRBJ2-2, with 14 bases fitting TRBD2. Germline lookup yields CDR1 LGHDT and CDR2 YNNKEL (reference sequence). The V gene end was trimmed by 4 bases and the J gene end by 4 bases; junction bases not matched to a gene: 5. There are 17 residues in the CDR3.

The chain joins TRBV6-5 to TRBJ1-1, with TRBD1 identical over 7 bases. V lost 6 bases to trimming and J lost 4 bases; unmatched junction nucleotides: 5. Germline loops: CDR1 MNHEY, CDR2 SVGAGI. This CDR3 contains 13 residues. The CDR3 here is CASRSTGATEAFF. CDR3 coding DNA: TGTGCCAGCAGGTCTACAGGGGCCACTGAAGCTTTCTTT.

The chain uses TRBV7-8 and TRBJ2-7; D perhaps matches TRBD2 (5 bases). Trimming removed 5 bases from V and 3 bases from J, with 17 bases in between. CDR1 SGHVS and CDR2 FQNEAQ come from the germline V gene. The CDR3 spans 15 residues. The DNA for the CDR3 is TGTGCCAGCAGCCCATCAGCCGGGATCAACTACGAGCAGTACTTC. The encoded protein is CASSPSAGINYEQYF.

The rearrangement uses TRBV30 and TRBJ1-1; D is possibly TRBD1 (5 bases). The germline gives CDR1 GTSNPN, CDR2 SVGIG (reference sequence). The ends were cut back, 5 bases at V and 0 bases at J, with 10 bases in the middle. The CDR3 extends over 13 amino acids. The CDR3 here is CAWEKQVNTEAFF. Here the CDR3 DNA reads TGTGCCTGGGAAAAACAGGTGAACACTGAAGCTTTCTTT.